Detailed here is one T cell receptor beta chain. Its specificity is not known. Clones were sequenced by immunoSEQ multiplex PCR, and TCRdb holds only the in-frame ones, with some missing. The table records tens of thousands of clones, roughly 80% of them present only once. This record belongs to a study of OX40 agonist ivuxolimab in advanced cancers. Looking at the study overall: Partial responses, seen in three patients, involved one hepatocellular carcinoma and two cutaneous melanomas. Broader study findings: Expanded clones were, on average, more numerous among CD8+ T cells than CD4+. At 0.1 to 3.0 mg/kg, clonal expansion of CD4+ and CD8+ blood T cells had occurred by week 6.

CDR3 length: 13 amino acids. The germline gives CDR1 SGHTA, CDR2 FQGNSA. With 3 bases removed from V and 7 bases from J, the gap between germline ends came to 9 bases. Systemic immunosuppression or autoimmune disease history was grounds to exclude patients. Material: CD4+ or CD8+ T cells sorted from blood, obtained in a trial of the OX40 agonist ivuxolimab. The sequence was collected from an adult with an advanced solid tumor such as melanoma, head and neck, liver or kidney cancer. The gene calls are TRBV7-2 and TRBJ2-2; D ambiguous. The CDR3 spells CASSLWADGELFF. The CDR3 nucleotides read TGTGCCAGCAGCTTGTGGGCTGACGGGGAGCTGTTTTTT.